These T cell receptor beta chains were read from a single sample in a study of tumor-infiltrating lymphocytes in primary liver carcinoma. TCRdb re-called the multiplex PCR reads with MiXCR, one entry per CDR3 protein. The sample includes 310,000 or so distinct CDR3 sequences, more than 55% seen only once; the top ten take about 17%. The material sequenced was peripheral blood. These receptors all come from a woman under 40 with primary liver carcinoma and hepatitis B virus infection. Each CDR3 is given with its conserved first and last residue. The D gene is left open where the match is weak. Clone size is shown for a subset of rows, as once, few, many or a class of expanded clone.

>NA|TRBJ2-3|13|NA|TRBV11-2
TGTGCCAGCAGCTTAGAGCGTGGGGGCGCGCAGTATTTT
CASSLERGGAQYF
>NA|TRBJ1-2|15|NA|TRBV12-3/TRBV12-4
TGTGCCTGCAGTTCCTCGGGACCTTTAATAGGTGGCTACACCTTC
CACSSSGPLIGGYTF
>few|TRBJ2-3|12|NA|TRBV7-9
TGTGCCAGCAGCCCACAGTGGGATACGCAGTATTTT
CASSPQWDTQYF
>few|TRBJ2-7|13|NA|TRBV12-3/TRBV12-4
TGTGCCAGCAGCTTAGGAGAGAACTACGAGCAGTACTTC
CASSLGENYEQYF
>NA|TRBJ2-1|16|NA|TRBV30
TGTGCTTGGAGTGTAAGAACATGGGTCTCCTACAATGAGCAGTTCTTC
CAWSVRTWVSYNEQFF
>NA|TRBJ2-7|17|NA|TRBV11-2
TGTGCCAGCAGCCGAGTTAGGGGAGGGGGCGCACCCTACGAGCTGTACTTC
CASSRVRGGGAPYELYF
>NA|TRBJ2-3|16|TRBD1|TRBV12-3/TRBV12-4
TGTGCCAGCAGCCGCCGGACAGGGAGAATCACAGATACGCAGTATTTT
CASSRRTGRITDTQYF
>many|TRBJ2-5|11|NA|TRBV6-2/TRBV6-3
TGTGCCAGCAGCTCCCTGGAGACCCAGTACTTC
CASSSLETQYF
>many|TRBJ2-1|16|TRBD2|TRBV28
TGTGCCAGCAGTTCCCCGCCTAGCGGGAGAGGCAATGAGCAGTTCTTC
CASSSPPSGRGNEQFF
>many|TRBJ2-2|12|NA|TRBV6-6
TGTGCCAGCAGTTACACCACCGGGGAGCTGTTTTTT
CASSYTTGELFF
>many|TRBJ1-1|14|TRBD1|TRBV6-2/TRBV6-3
TGTGCCAGCAGTTCCCGGACAGGAAACACTGAAGCTTTCTTT
CASSSRTGNTEAFF
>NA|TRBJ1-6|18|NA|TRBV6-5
TGTGCCAGTAGTTACCGAGGTGCGGGGGACCTATATAATTTACCCCTCCACTTT
CASSYRGAGDLYNLPLHF
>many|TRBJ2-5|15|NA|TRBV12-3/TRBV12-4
TGTGCCAGCAGTTTAGCGGGGATGGGTCATGGGACCCAGTACTTC
CASSLAGMGHGTQYF
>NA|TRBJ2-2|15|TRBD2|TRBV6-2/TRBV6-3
TGTGCCATCCGACCGGTGGCGGGGGACACCGGGGAGCTGTTTTTT
CAIRPVAGDTGELFF
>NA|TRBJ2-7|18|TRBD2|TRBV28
TGTGCCAGCAGTCCCCTGGGACTATCGGGAATATACTCCTACGAGCAGTACTTC
CASSPLGLSGIYSYEQYF
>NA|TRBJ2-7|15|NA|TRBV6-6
TGTGCCAGCAGTTACCCCTATGAGGGGCCCTTCGAGCAGTACTTC
CASSYPYEGPFEQYF
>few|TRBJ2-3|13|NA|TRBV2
TGTGCCAGCAATGGACAGTACACAGATACGCAGTATTTT
CASNGQYTDTQYF
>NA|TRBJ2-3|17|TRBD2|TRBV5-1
TGCGCCAGCAGCTTGGCAGCGGGGTCTCAAAGCACAGATACGCAGTATTTT
CASSLAAGSQSTDTQYF
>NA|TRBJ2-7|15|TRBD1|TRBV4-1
TGCGCCAGCAGCTCGCGTGACAGGGAAGGCTACGAGCAGTACTTC
CASSSRDREGYEQYF
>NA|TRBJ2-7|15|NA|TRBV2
TGTGCCAGCAGTAAAGCTCCGGCAGAAGCCTACGAGCAGTACTTC
CASSKAPAEAYEQYF
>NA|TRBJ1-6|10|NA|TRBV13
TGTGCCAGACACCTAGGGGCCCTCCACTTT
CARHLGALHF
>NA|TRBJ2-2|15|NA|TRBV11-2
TGTGCCAGCAGCTTGCGAGGGGCGGTTACCAGGGAGCTGTTCTTT
CASSLRGAVTRELFF
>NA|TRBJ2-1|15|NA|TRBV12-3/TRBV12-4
TGTGCCAGCAGTTTTGGGGCTGGCGGATACAATGAGCAGTTCTTC
CASSFGAGGYNEQFF
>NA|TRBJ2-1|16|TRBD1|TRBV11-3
TGTGCCAACGGCTTGGCCAGGGGGAGCTCCTACAATGAGCAGTTCTTC
CANGLARGSSYNEQFF
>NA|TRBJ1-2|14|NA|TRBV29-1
TGCAGCGTTGCCTTGGGGATAGGGTTGCATGGCTACACCTTC
CSVALGIGLHGYTF
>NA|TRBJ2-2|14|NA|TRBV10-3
TGTGCCATCACCCCCGGGACCCTAACCGGGGAGCTGTTTTTT
CAITPGTLTGELFF
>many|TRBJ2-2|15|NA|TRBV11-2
TGTGCCAGCAGCTTAACTGGCACGGGCACCGGGGAGCTGTTTTTT
CASSLTGTGTGELFF